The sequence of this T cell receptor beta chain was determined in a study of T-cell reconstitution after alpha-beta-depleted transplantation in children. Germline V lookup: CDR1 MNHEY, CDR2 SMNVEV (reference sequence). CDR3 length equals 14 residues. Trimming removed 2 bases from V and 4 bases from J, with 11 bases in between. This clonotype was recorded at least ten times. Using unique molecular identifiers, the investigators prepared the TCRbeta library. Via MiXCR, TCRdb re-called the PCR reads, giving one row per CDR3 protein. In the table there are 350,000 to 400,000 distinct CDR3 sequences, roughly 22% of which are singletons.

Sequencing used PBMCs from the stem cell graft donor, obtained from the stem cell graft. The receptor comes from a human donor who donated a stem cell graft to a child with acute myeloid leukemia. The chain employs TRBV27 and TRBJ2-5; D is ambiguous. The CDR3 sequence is CASSLGTTGETQYF. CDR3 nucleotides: TGTGCCAGCAGTTTAGGAACCACCGGAGAGACCCAGTACTTC.